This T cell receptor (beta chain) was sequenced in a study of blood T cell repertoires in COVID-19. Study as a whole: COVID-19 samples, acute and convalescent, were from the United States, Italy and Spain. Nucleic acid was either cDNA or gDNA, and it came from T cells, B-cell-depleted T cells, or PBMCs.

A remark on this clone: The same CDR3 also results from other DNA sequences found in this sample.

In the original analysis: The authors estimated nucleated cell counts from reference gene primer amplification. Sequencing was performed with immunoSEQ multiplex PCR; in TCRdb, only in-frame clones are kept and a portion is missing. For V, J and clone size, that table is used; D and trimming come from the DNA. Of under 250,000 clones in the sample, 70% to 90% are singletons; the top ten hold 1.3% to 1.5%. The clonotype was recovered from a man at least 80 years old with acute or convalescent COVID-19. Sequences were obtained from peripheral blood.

The CDR3 nucleotides read TGCGCCAGCAGCCCTGAGACAGGGAACACTGAAGCTTTCTTT. Translation: CASSPETGNTEAFF. The chain combines TRBV4-1 with TRBJ1-1; weak D call: TRBD1 (6 bases). The V gene's germline CDR1 is MGHRA and CDR2 YSYEKL. CDR3 length: 14 amino acids. Deletions cut 4 bases from V and 1 base from J, with 10 bases between.